This TCR beta chain was recovered during a study of a mutant IDH1 vaccine in newly diagnosed glioma. On the study more broadly: Following radiotherapy alone, or alongside temozolomide cycles, vaccination was started after an interval of 4-6 weeks. Treated patients had a mean age of approximately 40 years and a roughly 62% male, roughly 40% female split. The earlier regimen, radiotherapy, temozolomide, or both, was most often both.

The ends were cut back, 0 bases at V and 2 bases at J, with 12 bases in the middle. The CDR3 loop spans 15 amino acids. CDR1 and CDR2 (germline): SGHRS, YFSETQ. Remarks on this clone: Its antigen is undetermined.

Study findings and constraints: In roughly 93% of patients, immune responses induced by the vaccine occurred.

The assay was immunoSEQ multiplex PCR, and TCRdb's table has in-frame clones only and misses some. The table lists 45,000 to 60,000 clones, over 75% of them singletons, with around 2.4% in the top ten. This sample's time point: week 11, during vaccination. Doses of 300 ug of mutant IDH1 20-mer peptide were given with topical imiquimod. Sequenced material: PBMCs, taken from a glioma patient whose treatment included an IDH1 peptide vaccine. The clonotype was recovered from a man aged 50-59 years with glioma. The chain employs TRBV5-1 and TRBJ2-7; D is uncertain. CDR3 region: CASSLGVTWAYEQYF. The CDR3 nucleotides are TGCGCCAGCAGCTTGGGGGTGACGTGGGCCTACGAGCAGTACTTC.